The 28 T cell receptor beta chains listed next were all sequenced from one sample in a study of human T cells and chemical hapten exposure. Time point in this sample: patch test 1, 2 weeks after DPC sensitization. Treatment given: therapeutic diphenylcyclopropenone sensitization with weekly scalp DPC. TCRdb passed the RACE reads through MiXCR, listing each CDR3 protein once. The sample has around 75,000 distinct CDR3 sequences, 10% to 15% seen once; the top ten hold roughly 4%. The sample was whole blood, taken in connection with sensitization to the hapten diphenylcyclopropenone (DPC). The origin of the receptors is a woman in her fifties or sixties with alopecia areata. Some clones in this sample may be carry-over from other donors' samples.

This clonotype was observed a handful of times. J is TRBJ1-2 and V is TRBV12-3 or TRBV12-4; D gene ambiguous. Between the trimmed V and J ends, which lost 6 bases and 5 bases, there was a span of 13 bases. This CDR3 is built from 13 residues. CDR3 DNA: TGTGCCAGCAGATCGAGCGGGCTATATGGCTACACCTTC. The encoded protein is CASRSSGLYGYTF.

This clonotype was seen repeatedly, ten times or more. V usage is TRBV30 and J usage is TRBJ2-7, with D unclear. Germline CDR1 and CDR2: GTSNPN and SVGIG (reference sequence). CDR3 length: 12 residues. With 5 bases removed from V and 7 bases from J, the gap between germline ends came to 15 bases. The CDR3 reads CAWGRVAGEQYF. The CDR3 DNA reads TGTGCCTGGGGCCGCGTGGCCGGGGAGCAGTACTTC.

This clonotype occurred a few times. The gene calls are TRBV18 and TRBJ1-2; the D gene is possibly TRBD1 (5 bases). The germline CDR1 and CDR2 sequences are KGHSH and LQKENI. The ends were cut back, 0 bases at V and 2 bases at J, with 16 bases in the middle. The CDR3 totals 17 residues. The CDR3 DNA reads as TGTGCCAGCTCACCACCCGGGACGATGAACAGAAACTATGGCTACACCTTC. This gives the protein CASSPPGTMNRNYGYTF. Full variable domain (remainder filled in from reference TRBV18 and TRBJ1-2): NAGVMQNPRHLVRRRGQEARLRCSPMKGHSHVYWYRQLPEEGLKFMVYLQKENIIDESGMPKERFSAEFPKEGPSILRIQQVVRGDSAAYFCASSPPGTMNRNYGYTFGSGTRLTVV.

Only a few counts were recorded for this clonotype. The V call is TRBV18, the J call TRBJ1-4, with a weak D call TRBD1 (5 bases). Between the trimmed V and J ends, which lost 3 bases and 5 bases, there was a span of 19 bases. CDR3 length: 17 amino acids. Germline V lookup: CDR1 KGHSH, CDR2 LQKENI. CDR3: CASSPRSETAKNEKLFF. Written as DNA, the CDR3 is TGTGCCAGCTCACCTCGCAGCGAGACAGCTAAAAATGAAAAACTGTTTTTT.

The DNA for the CDR3 is TGTGCCAGCAGTCCCAAGGGGGGGGCAGCCAACGAGGGTTCCAATTCACCCCTCCACTTT. Its translation: CASSPKGGAANEGSNSPLHF. This sequence joins TRBV7-2 and TRBJ1-6, with D perhaps matching TRBD1 (6 bases). The V and J ends lost 6 bases and 7 bases respectively, with 31 bases between them. This CDR3 contains 20 residues. Germline values: CDR1 SGHTA, CDR2 FQGNSA.

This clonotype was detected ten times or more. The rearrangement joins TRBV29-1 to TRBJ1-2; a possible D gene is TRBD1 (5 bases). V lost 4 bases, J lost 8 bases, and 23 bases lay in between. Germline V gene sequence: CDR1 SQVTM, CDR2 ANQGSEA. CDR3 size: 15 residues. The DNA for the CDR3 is TGCAGCGTTGCGCACCCAAGGGACGGCCGGAGAGGCTACACCTTC. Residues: CSVAHPRDGRRGYTF.

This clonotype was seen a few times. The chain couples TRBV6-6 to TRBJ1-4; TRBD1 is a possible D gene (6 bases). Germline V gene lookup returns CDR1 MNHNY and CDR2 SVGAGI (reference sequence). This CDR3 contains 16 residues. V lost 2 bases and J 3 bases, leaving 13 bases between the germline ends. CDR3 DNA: TGTGCCAGCAGTTACCTTAGGGGGAGGGCTAATGAAAAACTGTTTTTT. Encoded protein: CASSYLRGRANEKLFF.

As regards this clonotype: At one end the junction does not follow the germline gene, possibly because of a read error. This CDR3 reads CVSSSTRGGRTQYF. CDR3 DNA sequence: TGTGTCAGCAGTTCCACCAGGGGTGGTCGGACCCAGTACTTC. The chain combines TRBV27 with TRBJ2-5; tentatively, D is TRBD1 (6 bases). Germline CDR1 reads MNHEY; CDR2 reads SMNVEV (reference sequence). The CDR3 extends over 14 amino acids.

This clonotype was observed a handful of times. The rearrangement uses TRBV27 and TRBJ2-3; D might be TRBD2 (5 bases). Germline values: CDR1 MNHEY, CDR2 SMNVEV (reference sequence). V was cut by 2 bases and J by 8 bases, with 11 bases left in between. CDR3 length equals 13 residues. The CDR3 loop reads CASSLGELGTQYF. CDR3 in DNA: TGTGCCAGCAGTTTAGGGGAGCTAGGTACGCAGTATTTT.

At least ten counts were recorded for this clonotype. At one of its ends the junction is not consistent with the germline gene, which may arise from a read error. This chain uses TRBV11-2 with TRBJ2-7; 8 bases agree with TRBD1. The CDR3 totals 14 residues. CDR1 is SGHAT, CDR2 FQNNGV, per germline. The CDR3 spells CASSVDRGPYEQYF. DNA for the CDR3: TGTGCCAGCAGCGTAGACAGGGGACCCTACGAGCAGTACTTC.

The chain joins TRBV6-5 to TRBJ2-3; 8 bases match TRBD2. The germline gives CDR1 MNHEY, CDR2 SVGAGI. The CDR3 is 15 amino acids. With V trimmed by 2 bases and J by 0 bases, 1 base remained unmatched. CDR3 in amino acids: CASSYTGGSTDTQYF. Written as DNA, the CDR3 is TGTGCCAGCAGTTACACGGGGGGGAGCACAGATACGCAGTATTTT.

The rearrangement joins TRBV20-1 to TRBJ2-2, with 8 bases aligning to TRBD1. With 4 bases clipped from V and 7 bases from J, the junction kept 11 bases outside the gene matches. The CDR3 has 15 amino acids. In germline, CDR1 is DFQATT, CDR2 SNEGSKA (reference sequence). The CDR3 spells CSATPAQGADGELFF. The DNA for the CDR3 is TGCAGTGCTACCCCCGCCCAGGGGGCCGACGGGGAGCTGTTTTTT.

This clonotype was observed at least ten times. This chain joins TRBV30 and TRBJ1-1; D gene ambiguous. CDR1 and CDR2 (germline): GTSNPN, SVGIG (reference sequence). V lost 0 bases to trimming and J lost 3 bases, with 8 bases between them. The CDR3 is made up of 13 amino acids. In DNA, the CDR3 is TGTGCCTGGAGTGTACTGGGTGACACTGAAGCTTTCTTT. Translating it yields CAWSVLGDTEAFF.

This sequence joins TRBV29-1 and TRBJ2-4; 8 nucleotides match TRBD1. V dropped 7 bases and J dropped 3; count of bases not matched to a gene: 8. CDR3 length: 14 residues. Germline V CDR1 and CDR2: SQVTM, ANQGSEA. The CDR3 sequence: CSASGTGHKNIQYF. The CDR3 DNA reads TGCAGCGCCTCCGGGACAGGACACAAAAACATTCAGTACTTC.

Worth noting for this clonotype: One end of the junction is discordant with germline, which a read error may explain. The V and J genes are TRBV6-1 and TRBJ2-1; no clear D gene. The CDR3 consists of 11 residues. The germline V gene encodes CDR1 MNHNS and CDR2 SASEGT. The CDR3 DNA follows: TGTGCCAGCATGATCTACAATGAGCAGTCCTTC. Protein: CASMIYNEQSF.

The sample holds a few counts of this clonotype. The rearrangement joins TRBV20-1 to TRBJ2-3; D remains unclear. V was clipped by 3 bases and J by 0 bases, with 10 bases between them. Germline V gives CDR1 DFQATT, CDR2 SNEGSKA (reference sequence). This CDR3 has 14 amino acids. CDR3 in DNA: TGCAGTGCTAGTTTTTTAATTAGCACAGATACGCAGTATTTT. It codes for CSASFLISTDTQYF.

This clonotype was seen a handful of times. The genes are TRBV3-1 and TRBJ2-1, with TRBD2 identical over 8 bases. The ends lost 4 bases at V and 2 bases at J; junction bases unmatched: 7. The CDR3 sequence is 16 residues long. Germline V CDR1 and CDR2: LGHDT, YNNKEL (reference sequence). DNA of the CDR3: TGTGCCAGCAGCCCTGTCTCGGGGGGGCCCTACAATGAGCAGTTCTTC. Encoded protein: CASSPVSGGPYNEQFF.

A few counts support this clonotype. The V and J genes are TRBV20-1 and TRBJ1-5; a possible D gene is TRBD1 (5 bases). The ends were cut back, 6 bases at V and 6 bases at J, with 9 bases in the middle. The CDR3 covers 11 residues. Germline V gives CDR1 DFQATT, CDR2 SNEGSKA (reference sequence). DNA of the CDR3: TGCAGTGCCACTACAGGTCAGCCCCAGCATTTT. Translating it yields CSATTGQPQHF.

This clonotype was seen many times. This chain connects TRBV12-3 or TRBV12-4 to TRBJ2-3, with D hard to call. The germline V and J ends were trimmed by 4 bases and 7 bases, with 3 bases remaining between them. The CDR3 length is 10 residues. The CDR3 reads CASSSNTQYF. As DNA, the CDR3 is TGTGCCAGCAGTTCAAATACGCAGTATTTT.

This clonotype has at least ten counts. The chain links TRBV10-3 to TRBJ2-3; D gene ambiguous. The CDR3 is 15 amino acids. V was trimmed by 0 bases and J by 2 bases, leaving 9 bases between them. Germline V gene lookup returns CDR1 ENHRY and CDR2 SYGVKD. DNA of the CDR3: TGTGCCATCAGTGAGTCGGGCGGAAACACAGATACGCAGTATTTT. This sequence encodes CAISESGGNTDTQYF.

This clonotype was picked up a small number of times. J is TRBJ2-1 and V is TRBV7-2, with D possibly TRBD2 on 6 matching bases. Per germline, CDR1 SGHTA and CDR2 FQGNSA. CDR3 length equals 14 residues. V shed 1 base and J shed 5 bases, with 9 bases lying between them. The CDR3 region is CASSLELAHNEQFF. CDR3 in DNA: TGTGCCAGCAGCTTAGAACTAGCCCACAATGAGCAGTTCTTC.

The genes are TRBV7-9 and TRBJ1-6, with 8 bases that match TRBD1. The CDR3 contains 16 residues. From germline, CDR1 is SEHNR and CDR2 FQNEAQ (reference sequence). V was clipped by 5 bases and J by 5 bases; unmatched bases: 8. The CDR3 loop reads CASSRIQGDDNSPLHF. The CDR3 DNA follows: TGTGCCAGCAGCCGGATACAGGGGGATGATAATTCACCCCTCCACTTT.

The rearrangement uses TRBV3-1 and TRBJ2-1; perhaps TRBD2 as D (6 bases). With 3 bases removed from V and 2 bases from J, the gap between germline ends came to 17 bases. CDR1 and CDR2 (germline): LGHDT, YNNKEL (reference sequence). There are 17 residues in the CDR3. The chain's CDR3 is CASSHQEGLRTYNEQFF. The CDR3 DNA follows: TGTGCCAGCAGCCACCAGGAGGGACTTCGTACCTACAATGAGCAGTTCTTC.

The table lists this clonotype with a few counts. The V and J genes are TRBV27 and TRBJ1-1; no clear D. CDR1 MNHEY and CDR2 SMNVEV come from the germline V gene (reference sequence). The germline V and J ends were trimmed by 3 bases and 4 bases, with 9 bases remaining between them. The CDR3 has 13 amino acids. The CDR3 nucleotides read TGTGCCAGCAGTTTGCAGGCGGTCACTGAAGCTTTCTTT. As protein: CASSLQAVTEAFF.

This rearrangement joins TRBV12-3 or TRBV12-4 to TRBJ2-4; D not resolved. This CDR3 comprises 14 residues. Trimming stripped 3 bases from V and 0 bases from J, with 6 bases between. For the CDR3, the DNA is TGTGCCAGCAGTTTCGGCGTAGCCAAAAACATTCAGTACTTC. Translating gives CASSFGVAKNIQYF.

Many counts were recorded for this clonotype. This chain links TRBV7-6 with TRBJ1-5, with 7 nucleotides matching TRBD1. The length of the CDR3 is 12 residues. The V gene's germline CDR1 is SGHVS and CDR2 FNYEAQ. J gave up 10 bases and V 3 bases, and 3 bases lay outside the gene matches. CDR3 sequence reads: CASSFQGGPQHF. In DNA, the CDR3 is TGTGCCAGCAGCTTTCAGGGGGGACCCCAGCATTTT.

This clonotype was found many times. CDR3 residues: CASSHGDGQETQYF. CDR3 nucleotides: TGTGCCAGCAGCCACGGGGACGGCCAAGAGACCCAGTACTTC. The chain recombines TRBV13 with TRBJ2-5; the D call may be TRBD1 or TRBD2 (5 bases each). The CDR3 contains 14 residues. V was pared by 5 bases and J by 1 base, with 11 bases between. Germline CDR1 PRHDT, CDR2 FYEKMQ (reference sequence).

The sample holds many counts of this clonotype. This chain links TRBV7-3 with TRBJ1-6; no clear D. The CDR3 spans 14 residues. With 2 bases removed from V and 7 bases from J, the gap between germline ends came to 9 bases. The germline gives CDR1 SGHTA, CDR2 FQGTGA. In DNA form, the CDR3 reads TGTGCCAGCAGCTTATCGTTTCGGAATTCACCCCTCCACTTT. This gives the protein CASSLSFRNSPLHF.